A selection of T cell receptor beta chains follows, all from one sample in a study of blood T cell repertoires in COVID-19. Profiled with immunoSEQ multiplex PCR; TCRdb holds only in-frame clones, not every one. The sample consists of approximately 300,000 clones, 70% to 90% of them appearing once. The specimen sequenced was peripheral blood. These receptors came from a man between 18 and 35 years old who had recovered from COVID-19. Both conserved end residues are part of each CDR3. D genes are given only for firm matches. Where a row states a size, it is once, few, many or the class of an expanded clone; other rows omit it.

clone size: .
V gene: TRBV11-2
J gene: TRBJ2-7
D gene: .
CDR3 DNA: TGTGCCAGCAGCTTCGCGGGTGAGCAGTACTTC
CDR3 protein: CASSFAGEQYF

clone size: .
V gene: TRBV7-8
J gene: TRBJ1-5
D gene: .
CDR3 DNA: TGTGCCAGCAGCTTAACAGTGAATCAGCCCCAGCATTTT
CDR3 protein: CASSLTVNQPQHF

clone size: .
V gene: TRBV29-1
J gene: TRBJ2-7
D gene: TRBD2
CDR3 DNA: TGCAGCCGTGTGTCGCGGGAGCACTACGAGCAGTACTTC
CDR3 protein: CSRVSREHYEQYF

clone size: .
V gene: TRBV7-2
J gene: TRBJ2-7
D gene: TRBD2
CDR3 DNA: TGTGCCAGCAGCTTCGCGGGGGGGCCCTACGAGCAGTACTTC
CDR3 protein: CASSFAGGPYEQYF

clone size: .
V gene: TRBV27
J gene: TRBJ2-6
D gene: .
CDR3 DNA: TGTGCCAGCAGTCCCTTCGGTGGGGCCAACGTCCTGACTTTC
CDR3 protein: CASSPFGGANVLTF

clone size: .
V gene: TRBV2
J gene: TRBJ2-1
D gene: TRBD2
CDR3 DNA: TGTGCCAGCAGAGTACTAGCGGGAGGGCCCAATGAGCAGTTCTTC
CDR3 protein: CASRVLAGGPNEQFF

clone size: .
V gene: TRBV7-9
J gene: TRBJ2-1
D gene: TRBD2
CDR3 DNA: TGTGCCAGCAGCTCCCGGAGCGGGGGGTACAATGAGCAGTTCTTC
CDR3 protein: CASSSRSGGYNEQFF

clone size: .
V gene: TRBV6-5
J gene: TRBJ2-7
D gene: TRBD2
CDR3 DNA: TGTGCCAGCAAACTAGCGGGCCACTCCTACGAGCAGTACTTC
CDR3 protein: CASKLAGHSYEQYF

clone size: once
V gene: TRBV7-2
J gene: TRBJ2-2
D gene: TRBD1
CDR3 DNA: TGTGCCAGCAGCTACTTGGGACAGGGGACCGGGGAGCTGTTTTTT
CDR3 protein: CASSYLGQGTGELFF

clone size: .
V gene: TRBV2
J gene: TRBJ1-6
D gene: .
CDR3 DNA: TGTGCCAGCAGTGAAGGTACGGGGAATTCACCCCTCCACTTT
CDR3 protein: CASSEGTGNSPLHF

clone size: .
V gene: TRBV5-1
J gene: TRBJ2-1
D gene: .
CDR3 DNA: TGCGCCAGCAGCTTGGGTGCGGGGCGCTCCTACAATGAGCAGTTCTTC
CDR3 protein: CASSLGAGRSYNEQFF

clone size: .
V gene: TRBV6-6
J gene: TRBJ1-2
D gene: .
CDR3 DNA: TGTGCCAGCATCCTTAGCGTACCAGGATATGGCTACACCTTC
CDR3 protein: CASILSVPGYGYTF

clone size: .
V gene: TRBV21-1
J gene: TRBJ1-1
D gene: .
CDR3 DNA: TGTGCCAGCAGCAAAGCCCCCACAGGGCCCAACACTGAAGCTTTCTTT
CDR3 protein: CASSKAPTGPNTEAFF

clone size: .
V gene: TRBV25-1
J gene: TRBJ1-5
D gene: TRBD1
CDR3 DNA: TGTGCCAGCAGTGGGACAGGGGGTCAGCATTTT
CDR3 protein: CASSGTGGQHF

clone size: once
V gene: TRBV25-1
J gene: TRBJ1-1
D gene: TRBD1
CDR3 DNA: TGTGCCAGCAGTGAATCCCCGACAGGGTGGCGGCGGAACACTGAAGCTTTCTTT
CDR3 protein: CASSESPTGWRRNTEAFF

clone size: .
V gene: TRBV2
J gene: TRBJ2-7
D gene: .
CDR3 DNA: TGTGCCAGCAGTGTGGAGGATACCTACGAGCAGTACTTC
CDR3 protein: CASSVEDTYEQYF

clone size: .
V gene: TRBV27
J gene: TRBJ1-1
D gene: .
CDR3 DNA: TGTGCCAGCAGGCCTTGGACAAGCCTGAACACTGAAGCTTTCTTT
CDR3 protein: CASRPWTSLNTEAFF

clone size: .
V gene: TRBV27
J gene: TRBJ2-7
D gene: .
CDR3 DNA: TGTGCCAGCAGTTCGAGGGGTCTAGCGTACGAGCAGTACTTC
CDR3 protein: CASSSRGLAYEQYF

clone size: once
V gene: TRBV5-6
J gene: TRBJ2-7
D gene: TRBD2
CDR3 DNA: TGTGCCAGCAGCTGGACTAGCGGGGGGGCCGAATACTTC
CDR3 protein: CASSWTSGGAEYF

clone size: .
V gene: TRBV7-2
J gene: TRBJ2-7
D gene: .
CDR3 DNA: TGTGCCAGCAGCCCGAGGAGGGCCTACGAGCAGTACTTC
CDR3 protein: CASSPRRAYEQYF